This T cell receptor (beta chain) was sequenced in a study of CD8 T cells in ankylosing spondylitis. Overall study findings and caveats: Some of these motif variants have turned up before, in reports on reactive arthritis synovial fluid and blood. Reportedly, significant enrichment of disease-linked clones occurred in matched ankylosing spondylitis synovial fluid.

This clonotype qualifies as medium-sized (0.01 to 0.1%). Its antigen is not known. The CDR3 covers 15 residues. V lost 0 bases and J 4 bases, leaving 13 bases between the germline ends. Germline CDR1 is SGDLS and CDR2 is YYNGEE. TCRdb passed the 5' RACE reads through MiXCR, listing each CDR3 protein once. The table lists under 30,000 distinct CDR3 sequences, approximately 12% of them singletons. Source material: blood. This sequence joins TRBV9 and TRBJ1-2; D is uncertain. The receptor's source is a male donor with ankylosing spondylitis or in good health (not recorded which). The CDR3 bases are TGTGCCAGCAGCGTAGAAGATGTACGGGGCTATGGCTACACCTTC. Translated, it gives CASSVEDVRGYGYTF.